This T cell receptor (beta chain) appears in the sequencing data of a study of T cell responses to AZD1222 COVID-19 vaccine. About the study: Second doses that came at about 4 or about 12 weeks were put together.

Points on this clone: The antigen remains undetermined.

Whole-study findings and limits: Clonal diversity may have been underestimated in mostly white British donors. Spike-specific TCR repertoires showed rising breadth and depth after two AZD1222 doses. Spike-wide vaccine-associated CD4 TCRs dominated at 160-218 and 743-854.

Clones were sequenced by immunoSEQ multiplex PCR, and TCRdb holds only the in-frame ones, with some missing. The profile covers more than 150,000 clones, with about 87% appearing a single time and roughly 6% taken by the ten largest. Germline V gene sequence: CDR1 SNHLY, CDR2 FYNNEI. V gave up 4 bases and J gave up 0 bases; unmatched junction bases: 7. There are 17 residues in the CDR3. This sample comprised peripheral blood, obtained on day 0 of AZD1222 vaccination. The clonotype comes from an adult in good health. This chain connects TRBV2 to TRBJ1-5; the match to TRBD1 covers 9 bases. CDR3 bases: TGTGCCAGCAGTGGAGGACAGGGGATCGATAGCAATCAGCCCCAGCATTTT. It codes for CASSGGQGIDSNQPQHF.